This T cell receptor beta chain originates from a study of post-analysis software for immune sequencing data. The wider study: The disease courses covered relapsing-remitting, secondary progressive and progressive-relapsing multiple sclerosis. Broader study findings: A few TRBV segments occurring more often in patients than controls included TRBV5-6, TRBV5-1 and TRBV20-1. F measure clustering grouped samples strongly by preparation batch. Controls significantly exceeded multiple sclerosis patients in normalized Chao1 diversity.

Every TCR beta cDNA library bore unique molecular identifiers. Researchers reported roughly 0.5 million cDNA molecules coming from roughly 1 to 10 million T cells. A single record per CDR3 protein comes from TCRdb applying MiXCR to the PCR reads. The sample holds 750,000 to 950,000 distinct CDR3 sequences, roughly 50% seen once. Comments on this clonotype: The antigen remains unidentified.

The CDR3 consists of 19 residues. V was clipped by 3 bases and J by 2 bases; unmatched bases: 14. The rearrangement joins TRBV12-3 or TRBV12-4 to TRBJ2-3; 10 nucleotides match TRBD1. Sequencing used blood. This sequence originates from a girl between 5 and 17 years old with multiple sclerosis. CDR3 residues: CASSFPATGTGDLTDTQYF. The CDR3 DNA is TGTGCCAGCAGTTTCCCCGCGACGGGGACAGGGGACCTCACAGATACGCAGTATTTT.